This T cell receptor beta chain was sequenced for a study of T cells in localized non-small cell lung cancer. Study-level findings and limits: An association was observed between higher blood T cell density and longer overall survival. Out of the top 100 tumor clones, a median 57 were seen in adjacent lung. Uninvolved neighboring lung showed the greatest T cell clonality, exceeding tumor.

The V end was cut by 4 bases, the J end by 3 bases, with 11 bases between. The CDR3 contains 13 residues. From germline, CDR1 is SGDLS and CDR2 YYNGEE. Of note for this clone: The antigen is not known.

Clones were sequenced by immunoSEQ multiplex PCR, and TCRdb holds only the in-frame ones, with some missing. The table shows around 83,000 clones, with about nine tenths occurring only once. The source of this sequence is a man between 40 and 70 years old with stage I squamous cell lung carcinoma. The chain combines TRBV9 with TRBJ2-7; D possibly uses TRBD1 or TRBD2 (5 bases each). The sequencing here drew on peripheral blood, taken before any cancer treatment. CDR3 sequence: CASSTGRNYEQYF. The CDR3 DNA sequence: TGTGCCAGCAGCACGGGACGGAACTACGAGCAGTACTTC.